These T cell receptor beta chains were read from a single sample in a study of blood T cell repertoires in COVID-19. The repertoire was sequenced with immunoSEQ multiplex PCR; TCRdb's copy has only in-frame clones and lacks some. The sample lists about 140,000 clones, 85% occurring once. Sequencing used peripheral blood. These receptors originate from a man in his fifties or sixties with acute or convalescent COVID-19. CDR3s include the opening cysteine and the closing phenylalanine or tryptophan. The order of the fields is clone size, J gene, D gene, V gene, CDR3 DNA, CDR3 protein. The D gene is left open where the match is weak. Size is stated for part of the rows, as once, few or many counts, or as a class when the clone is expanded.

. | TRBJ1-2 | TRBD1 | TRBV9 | TGTGCCAGCAGCACACCGGGACAGGGTCACTATGGCTACACCTTC | CASSTPGQGHYGYTF
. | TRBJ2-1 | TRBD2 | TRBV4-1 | TGCGCCAGCAGCCAGTTACCGGGACTAGCGGGAGTCCCTCGTTCCTACAATGAGCAGTTCTTC | CASSQLPGLAGVPRSYNEQFF
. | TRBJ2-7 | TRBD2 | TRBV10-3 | TGTGCCATCAGACAGACAAGCGGGGGTGCTAACGAGCAGTACTTC | CAIRQTSGGANEQYF
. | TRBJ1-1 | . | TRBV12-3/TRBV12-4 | TGTGCCAGCAGTTTCGGGGAGAACACTGAAGCTTTCTTT | CASSFGENTEAFF
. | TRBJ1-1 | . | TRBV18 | TGTGCCAGCTCACCTCAAAACAGGGTAACTGAAGCTTTCTTT | CASSPQNRVTEAFF
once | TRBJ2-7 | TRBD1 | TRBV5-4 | TGTGCCAGCAGCCAATCCGGGACAGGGATATCCTACGAGCAGTACTTC | CASSQSGTGISYEQYF
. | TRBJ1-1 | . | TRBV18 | TGTGCCAGCTCACCTCGGGTCCGCGAAGCTTTCTTT | CASSPRVREAFF
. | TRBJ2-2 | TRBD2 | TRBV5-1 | TGCGCCAGCAGTCGGGAGGTCACCGGGGAGCTGTTTTTT | CASSREVTGELFF
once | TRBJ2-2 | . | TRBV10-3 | TGTGCCATCAGTTACAGGGAGACCGGGGAGCTGTTTTTT | CAISYRETGELFF
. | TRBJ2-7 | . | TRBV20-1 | TGCAGTGCTAGATCAAACGAGCAGTACTTC | CSARSNEQYF
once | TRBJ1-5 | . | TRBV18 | TGTGCCAGCTCACCAAACAGAGACAATCAGCCCCAGCATTTT | CASSPNRDNQPQHF
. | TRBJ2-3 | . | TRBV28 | TGTGCCAGCAGCTGGGCCACAGATACGCAGTATTTT | CASSWATDTQYF
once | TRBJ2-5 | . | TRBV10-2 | TGCGCCAGCGAGAACAGGAAAGAGACCCAGTACTTC | CASENRKETQYF
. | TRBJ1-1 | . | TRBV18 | TGTGCCAGCTCACCACGGAACAGGCCTAACACTGAAGCTTTCTTT | CASSPRNRPNTEAFF
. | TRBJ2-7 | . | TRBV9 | TGTGCCAGCAGCGTAGGTACTAGCGAGCAGTACTTC | CASSVGTSEQYF
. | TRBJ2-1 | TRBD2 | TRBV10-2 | TGCGCCAGCACCCGTCGGGGGGGCTACAATGAGCAGTTCTTC | CASTRRGGYNEQFF
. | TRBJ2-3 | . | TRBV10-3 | TGTGCCATCAGTGAGTCGGAAGGGAGTGCCGGGGATACGCAGTATTTT | CAISESEGSAGDTQYF
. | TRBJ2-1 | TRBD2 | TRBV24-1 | TGTGCCACCGGGGCGAGGACTAGCGGTTACAATGAGCAGTTCTTC | CATGARTSGYNEQFF
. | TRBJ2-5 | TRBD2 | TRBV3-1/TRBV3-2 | TGTGCCAGCAGCCTATCCTGGACTAGCGGGGAGACCCAGTACTTC | CASSLSWTSGETQYF
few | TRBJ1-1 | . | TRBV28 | TGTGCCAGCACTCGGGAGGAGGGTCTGAACACTGAAGCTTTCTTT | CASTREEGLNTEAFF